Following are 25 T cell receptor beta chains from one sample sequenced in a study of Ad26.COV2.S vaccination and SARS-CoV-2 variants. The treatment is: around 19 received Ad26.COV2.S at low or high dose, single or two shots; several received placebo; per-sample allocation not given. The samples were gathered on day 63 after the first injection of vaccine or placebo. The data were produced by immunoSEQ multiplex PCR, yet TCRdb's version contains in-frame clones alone and is incomplete. The top ten clones hold around 3.4% of a sample with approximately 420,000 clones, 75% to 90% of them seen once. The sample was peripheral blood, taken in a trial of Ad26.COV2.S vaccine versus placebo. These receptors all stem from a person aged 18-60 years who received the Ad26.COV2.S COVID-19 vaccine or a placebo.

The chain combines TRBV11-3 with TRBJ2-1; 8 bases match TRBD2. Losses at the gene ends were 8 bases for V and 4 bases for J; bases not matched to a gene: 4. Looked up from germline, CDR1 is SGHNT and CDR2 is YENEEA. There are 13 residues in the CDR3. The DNA for the CDR3 is TGTGCCAGCGCAGCGGGGGATTACAATGAGCAGTTCTTC. It specifies CASAAGDYNEQFF.

This chain joins TRBV19 and TRBJ1-6; maybe TRBD1 (5 bases). Trimming stripped 6 bases from V and 0 bases from J, with 15 bases between. The CDR3 length is 17 residues. Germline V gene lookup returns CDR1 LNHDA and CDR2 SQIVND (reference sequence). The CDR3 loop reads CASRRSTVSSYNSPLHF. CDR3 in DNA: TGTGCCAGTAGGCGTTCGACAGTGAGCTCCTATAATTCACCCCTCCACTTT.

The rearrangement uses TRBV6-5 and TRBJ1-6, with TRBD1 matching 9 bases. The CDR3 is 14 amino acids. In germline, CDR1 is MNHEY, CDR2 SVGAGI. V lost 6 bases to trimming and J lost 13 bases; unmatched junction nucleotides: 10. The CDR3 reads CASRTGTGFGPLHF. The CDR3 nucleotides are TGTGCCAGCAGAACCGGGACAGGGTTTGGTCCCCTCCACTTT.

The V and J genes are TRBV29-1 and TRBJ1-2, with D uncertain. The CDR3 sequence is 13 residues long. Trimming shortened V by 5 bases and J by 4 bases, and 14 bases separated the two germline ends. Germline values: CDR1 SQVTM, CDR2 ANQGSEA. The CDR3 spells CSVRGPGGYGYTF. Written as DNA, the CDR3 is TGCAGCGTTCGGGGTCCCGGAGGCTATGGCTACACCTTC.

This chain connects TRBV4-3 to TRBJ1-2; the D gene is possibly TRBD1 (6 bases). CDR3 size: 16 residues. V was clipped by 2 bases and J by 2 bases, with 15 bases between them. Germline CDR1 reads LGHNA; CDR2 reads YSLEER. The CDR3 DNA reads TGCGCCAGCAGCCAACCGGGACACGGAGAGAACTATGGCTACACCTTC. Amino acids: CASSQPGHGENYGYTF.

The rearrangement uses TRBV4-2 and TRBJ2-7, with a possible D match to TRBD2 (6 bases). V was pared by 4 bases and J by 5 bases, with 18 bases between. The germline gives CDR1 LGHNA, CDR2 YNFKEQ. The length of the CDR3 is 15 residues. The CDR3 bases are TGTGCCAGCAGCCCAGCCGGAGGGGATCTACACGAGCAGTACTTC. Translating gives CASSPAGGDLHEQYF.

The rearrangement links TRBV9 to TRBJ2-3, with D maybe TRBD1 (6 bases). The germline V gene has CDR1 SGDLS and CDR2 YYNGEE. V was shortened by 3 bases and J by 0 bases, with 8 bases between the two germline ends. This CDR3 contains 14 residues. CDR3 sequence (DNA): TGTGCCAGCAGCGGCAGGGGCAGCACAGATACGCAGTATTTT. It yields the protein CASSGRGSTDTQYF.

V usage is TRBV19 and J usage is TRBJ1-2; perhaps TRBD1 as D (5 bases). Trimming removed 5 bases from V and 7 bases from J, with 17 bases in between. The CDR3 is 14 residues long. Germline CDR1 is LNHDA and CDR2 is SQIVND (reference sequence). Written as DNA, the CDR3 is TGTGCCAGTAGTGGTACAGGACTTGGGTCTGGCTACACCTTC. It specifies CASSGTGLGSGYTF.

The rearrangement uses TRBV3-1 (or the pseudogene TRBV3-2) and TRBJ2-3; 11 nucleotides line up with TRBD2. V trimming: 5 bases; J trimming: 2 bases; junction bases outside the gene matches: 12. CDR3 length: 18 amino acids. Germline lookup yields CDR1 LGHDT and CDR2 YNNKEL (reference sequence). CDR3 nucleotides: TGTGCCAGCAGCTACGAGACTAGCGGGGAGGGAATCACAGATACGCAGTATTTT. Translated, it gives CASSYETSGEGITDTQYF.

The V gene is TRBV19, the J gene TRBJ1-4, with no clear D. V lost 4 bases and J 11 bases, leaving 23 bases between the germline ends. This CDR3 spans 16 amino acids. CDR1 is LNHDA, CDR2 SQIVND, per germline (reference sequence). The CDR3 sequence: CASSTNGPLGSRKLFF. For the CDR3, the DNA is TGTGCCAGTAGTACTAACGGACCCCTGGGTTCCAGGAAACTGTTTTTT.

V and J are TRBV4-1 and TRBJ2-3; D unclear. CDR1 is MGHRA and CDR2 is YSYEKL in the germline V gene. The CDR3 runs 16 residues. V lost 1 base to trimming and J lost 4 bases, with 15 bases between them. CDR3 protein: CASSQVPPPGADTQYF. The CDR3, as DNA: TGCGCCAGCAGCCAAGTCCCCCCCCCGGGCGCAGATACGCAGTATTTT.

This chain links TRBV2 with TRBJ2-3; D possibly uses TRBD1 or TRBD2 (5 bases each). V lost 2 bases and J 1 base, leaving 7 bases between the germline ends. The CDR3 extends over 14 amino acids. CDR1 is SNHLY, CDR2 FYNNEI, per germline. The CDR3 DNA is TGTGCCAGCAGTGAACGGGGCCGCACAGATACGCAGTATTTT. It specifies CASSERGRTDTQYF.

The rearrangement joins TRBV13 to TRBJ2-1; 11 nucleotides agree with TRBD1. Germline CDR1 and CDR2: PRHDT and FYEKMQ (reference sequence). Germline trimming cut 8 bases from V and 6 bases from J; bases unmatched to any gene: 3. CDR3 size: 13 residues. The CDR3 nucleotides are TGTGCCAGCGGGACAGGGGGACTCAATGAGCAGTTCTTC. This codes for CASGTGGLNEQFF. Supplemented by reference TRBV13 and TRBJ2-1, the full variable domain reads AAGVIQSPRHLIKEKRETATLKCYPIPRHDTVYWYQQGPGQDPQFLISFYEKMQSDKGSIPDRFSAQQFSDYHSELNMSSLELGDSALYFCASGTGGLNEQFFGPGTRLTVL.

The rearrangement uses TRBV9 and TRBJ2-2; 12 bases are shared with TRBD2. This CDR3 is built from 14 residues. Germline CDR1 SGDLS, CDR2 YYNGEE. The J segment lost 7 bases and the V segment lost 3 bases, leaving 1 base of the junction unmatched. The CDR3 is CASSGTSGDGELFF. The CDR3 bases are TGTGCCAGCAGCGGGACTAGCGGGGACGGGGAGCTGTTTTTT. The full variable domain, rest sourced from reference TRBV9 and TRBJ2-2, is DSGVTQTPKHLITATGQRVTLRCSPRSGDLSVYWYQQSLDQGLQFLIQYYNGEERAKGNILERFSAQQFPDLHSELNLSSLELGDSALYFCASSGTSGDGELFFGEGSRLTVL.

The CDR3 DNA reads TGCGCCAGCAGCCAGATAGTAGCGGGGGCTGGGTTAGATACGCAGTATTTT. Amino acids: CASSQIVAGAGLDTQYF. The rearrangement links TRBV4-1 to TRBJ2-3, with 9 bases lining up with TRBD2. V shed 3 bases and J 5 bases; nucleotides not matched to a gene: 12. The CDR3 sequence is 17 residues long. Germline CDR1 and CDR2: MGHRA and YSYEKL.

The count of this clone is one. This chain connects TRBV4-2 to TRBJ1-5, with no clear D. Germline V gives CDR1 LGHNA, CDR2 YNFKEQ. V was pared by 0 bases and J by 4 bases, with 10 bases between. The CDR3 covers 15 residues. CDR3 nucleotide sequence: TGTGCCAGCAGCCAAGAGGGGATGAGGAATCAGCCCCAGCATTTT. It yields the protein CASSQEGMRNQPQHF.

The chain carries TRBV7-2 and TRBJ1-1; unclear D gene. The germline gives CDR1 SGHTA, CDR2 FQGNSA. This CDR3 comprises 14 residues. Deletions cut 1 base from V and 1 base from J, with 7 bases between. In DNA, the CDR3 is TGTGCCAGCAGCTTAGTGGGATCGAACACTGAAGCTTTCTTT. The encoded protein is CASSLVGSNTEAFF.

The chain joins TRBV19 to TRBJ2-2, with D perhaps matching TRBD2 (5 bases). Germline V gene lookup returns CDR1 LNHDA and CDR2 SQIVND (reference sequence). This CDR3 region has 13 residues. V was cut by 3 bases and J by 5 bases, with 7 bases left in between. The CDR3 is CASSISGTGELFF. The CDR3 DNA is TGTGCCAGTAGTATCTCGGGAACCGGGGAGCTGTTTTTT. The entire variable domain, with the rest obtained from reference TRBV19 and TRBJ2-2, is as follows: DGGITQSPKYLFRKEGQNVTLSCEQNLNHDAMYWYRQDPGQGLRLIYYSQIVNDFQKGDIAEGYSVSREKKESFPLTVTSAQKNPTAFYLCASSISGTGELFFGEGSRLTVL.

CDR3 sequence reads: CASSPRPSTASDTQYF. The CDR3 nucleotides read TGCGCCAGCAGCCCTAGGCCATCCACGGCCTCAGATACGCAGTATTTT. V usage is TRBV4-1 and J usage is TRBJ2-3, with D uncertain. V lost 4 bases and J lost 4, with 18 bases in between. CDR1 MGHRA and CDR2 YSYEKL come from the germline V gene. The CDR3 loop spans 16 amino acids.

This clone has just a few counts. The chain is built from TRBV6-4 and TRBJ2-1, with D possibly matching TRBD2 (5 bases). The germline gives CDR1 MRHNA, CDR2 SNTAGT. V was pared by 4 bases and J by 8 bases, with 15 bases between. This CDR3 has 14 amino acids. The CDR3 loop is CASSGGGESDEQFF. CDR3 DNA: TGTGCCAGCAGTGGTGGAGGAGAGTCCGATGAGCAGTTCTTC.

In the case of this clone: The sample carries other DNA sequences with the same CDR3. CDR3 in DNA: TGTGCCAGCAGCCAAGCTCATGGCTACACCTTC. Protein product: CASSQAHGYTF. The chain joins TRBV3-1 (or the pseudogene TRBV3-2) to TRBJ1-2; D gene uncertain. CDR3 length: 11 residues. Per germline, CDR1 LGHDT and CDR2 YNNKEL (reference sequence). V lost 1 base, J lost 6 bases, and 3 bases lay in between.

The CDR3 region has the DNA TGTGCCAGCAGTCTCCCCCAGGCCGGGGCCAACGTCCTGACTTTC. Translation: CASSLPQAGANVLTF. This chain joins TRBV5-6 and TRBJ2-6; D call uncertain. The CDR3 consists of 15 residues. Germline V gene data show CDR1 as SGHDT and CDR2 as YYEEEE. Trimming took off 5 bases at V and 4 bases at J, with 13 bases between the two ends.

This CDR3 reads CAWSSEGQDTEAFF. The DNA of the CDR3 is TGTGCCTGGAGCTCGGAGGGGCAGGACACTGAAGCTTTCTTT. The V and J genes are TRBV30 and TRBJ1-1, with a possible D match to TRBD1 (5 bases). V lost 3 bases, J lost 3 bases, and 14 bases lay in between. The CDR3 is 14 amino acids. The germline CDR1 and CDR2 sequences are GTSNPN and SVGIG (reference sequence). Variable domain in full (rest from reference TRBV30 and TRBJ1-1): SQTIHQWPATLVQPVGSPLSLECTVEGTSNPNLYWYRQAAGRGLQLLFYSVGIGQISSEVPQNLSASRPQDRQFILSSKKLLLSDSGFYLCAWSSEGQDTEAFFGQGTRLTVV.

This clone appeared a single time. V gene TRBV7-2 combines with J gene TRBJ2-1; D remains ambiguous. The CDR3 runs 14 residues. Germline V gene sequence: CDR1 SGHTA, CDR2 FQGNSA. V was cut by 3 bases and J by 5 bases, with 11 bases left in between. The CDR3 nucleotides are TGTGCCAGCAGCTTGCGTACAGTTGACAATGAGCAGTTCTTC. Protein product: CASSLRTVDNEQFF.

CDR3 loop: CATSRRDRGNTEAFF. CDR3 coding DNA: TGTGCCACCAGCAGACGGGACAGAGGAAACACTGAAGCTTTCTTT. The gene calls are TRBV15 and TRBJ1-1, with TRBD1 matching over 7 bases. CDR3 length: 15 amino acids. With 2 bases clipped from V and 2 bases from J, the junction kept 5 bases outside the gene matches. The germline V gene has CDR1 LNHNV and CDR2 YYDKDF (reference sequence).